This T cell receptor (beta chain) was identified during a study of blood T cell repertoires in COVID-19. TCRdb's table, derived via immunoSEQ multiplex PCR, lists solely in-frame clones and lacks some. This table holds 65,000 to 100,000 clones, around nine tenths found once. This CDR3 is 18 amino acids long. V dropped 4 bases and J dropped 0; count of bases not matched to a gene: 7. Germline V gives CDR1 MNHEY, CDR2 SVGEGT. This clone was recorded only once. The sequencing input was peripheral blood. V is TRBV6-2 or TRBV6-3 and J is TRBJ1-5, with 12 nucleotides matching TRBD1. The sequence was obtained from a woman at least 80 years old with acute or convalescent COVID-19. The CDR3: CASSLPGQGAGSNQPQHF. Written as DNA, the CDR3 is TGTGCCAGCAGTTTACCGGGACAGGGGGCAGGTAGCAATCAGCCCCAGCATTTT.